This T cell receptor (beta chain) comes out of a study of blood T cell repertoires in COVID-19. The wider study: The cDNA or gDNA used as material had been derived from T cells, B-cell-depleted T cells, or PBMCs.

This clone was detected only once. Germline V lookup: CDR1 SQVTM, CDR2 ANQGSEA. CDR3 length equals 13 residues. With 7 bases clipped from V and 5 bases from J, the junction kept 6 bases outside the gene matches. Produced via immunoSEQ multiplex PCR; TCRdb's table is partial and in-frame only. The sample yields about 160,000 clones, around 89% seen once. The receptor's source is a man in his fifties or sixties with acute or convalescent COVID-19. Sequencing was carried out using peripheral blood. The rearrangement uses TRBV29-1 and TRBJ1-2; TRBD1 matches 11 bases. Here the CDR3 reads CSAGQGAEYGYTF. In DNA form, the CDR3 reads TGCAGCGCCGGACAGGGGGCTGAGTATGGCTACACCTTC.